This is a list of T cell receptor beta chains from one sample in a study of high-grade serous ovarian cancer treatment subgroups. Only in-frame clones appear in the TCRdb table, and some are missing; sequencing was by immunoSEQ multiplex PCR. The sample has some 20,000 clones, about 75% seen once; the top ten hold about 6.4%. Material for sequencing was tumor tissue. These receptors all stem from a human donor with high-grade serous ovarian cancer. The CDR3 runs from the conserved cysteine through the conserved F or W. The D gene is left open where the match is weak. Expanded clones are given a class, and other clones once, few, many or no size at all.

d_gene: TRBD2; j_gene: TRBJ2-7; v_gene: TRBV6-1; abundance: -; CDR3aa: CASSEARTSGIGAHEQYF; CDR3nt: TGTGCCAGCAGTGAAGCAAGGACTAGCGGGATCGGAGCCCACGAGCAGTACTTC
d_gene: TRBD1; j_gene: TRBJ1-1; v_gene: TRBV27; abundance: few; CDR3aa: CASSKTGGVAFF; CDR3nt: TGTGCCAGCAGTAAAACAGGGGGTGTAGCTTTCTTT
d_gene: TRBD2; j_gene: TRBJ2-3; v_gene: TRBV7-3; abundance: -; CDR3aa: CASSLAGGGDTQYF; CDR3nt: TGTGCCAGCAGCTTAGCGGGGGGCGGAGATACGCAGTATTTT
d_gene: -; j_gene: TRBJ1-1; v_gene: TRBV6-1; abundance: medium-sized; CDR3aa: CASSEGIGVRMNTEAFF; CDR3nt: TGTGCCAGCAGTGAAGGTATCGGTGTACGCATGAACACTGAAGCTTTCTTT
d_gene: TRBD1; j_gene: TRBJ1-1; v_gene: TRBV28; abundance: few; CDR3aa: CASQTGSTEAFF; CDR3nt: TGTGCCAGTCAGACAGGGTCCACTGAAGCTTTCTTT
d_gene: -; j_gene: TRBJ2-7; v_gene: TRBV6-6; abundance: medium-sized; CDR3aa: CASSYSADEQYF; CDR3nt: TGTGCCAGCAGTTACTCGGCAGACGAGCAGTACTTC
d_gene: -; j_gene: TRBJ2-7; v_gene: TRBV28; abundance: -; CDR3aa: CASTQTPAYEQYF; CDR3nt: TGTGCCAGCACCCAAACACCCGCCTACGAGCAGTACTTC
d_gene: -; j_gene: TRBJ2-7; v_gene: TRBV9; abundance: -; CDR3aa: CASSVGRGNPPYEQYF; CDR3nt: TGTGCCAGCAGCGTAGGAAGGGGGAACCCCCCCTACGAGCAGTACTTC
d_gene: -; j_gene: TRBJ1-4; v_gene: TRBV30; abundance: -; CDR3aa: CAWSVYSNEKLFF; CDR3nt: TGTGCCTGGAGTGTATACAGCAATGAAAAACTGTTTTTT
d_gene: TRBD1; j_gene: TRBJ1-5; v_gene: TRBV5-1; abundance: -; CDR3aa: CASSDGTGSQPQHF; CDR3nt: TGCGCCAGCAGCGACGGGACAGGGAGTCAGCCCCAGCATTTT
d_gene: TRBD1; j_gene: TRBJ2-7; v_gene: TRBV27; abundance: -; CDR3aa: CASKTDRDRDLYEQYF; CDR3nt: TGTGCCAGCAAGACCGACCGGGACAGGGACCTCTACGAGCAGTACTTC
d_gene: -; j_gene: TRBJ1-2; v_gene: TRBV18; abundance: -; CDR3aa: CASSPPDTGVGGYTF; CDR3nt: TGTGCCAGCTCACCACCGGATACCGGGGTTGGAGGCTACACCTTC
d_gene: -; j_gene: TRBJ2-7; v_gene: TRBV6-1; abundance: -; CDR3aa: CASSGLGAYEQYF; CDR3nt: TGTGCCAGCAGTGGGTTAGGGGCCTACGAGCAGTACTTC
d_gene: -; j_gene: TRBJ1-1; v_gene: TRBV5-1; abundance: -; CDR3aa: CASSLSPGDTEAFF; CDR3nt: TGCGCCAGCAGCTTGTCACCAGGGGACACTGAAGCTTTCTTT
d_gene: -; j_gene: TRBJ1-2; v_gene: TRBV29-1; abundance: -; CDR3aa: CSVEGGGANYGYTF; CDR3nt: TGCAGCGTTGAAGGCGGCGGAGCTAACTATGGCTACACCTTC
d_gene: -; j_gene: TRBJ1-3; v_gene: TRBV28; abundance: once; CDR3aa: CASRDGSSSGNTIYF; CDR3nt: TGTGCCAGCAGAGATGGTTCGAGCTCTGGAAACACCATATATTTT
d_gene: -; j_gene: TRBJ1-3; v_gene: TRBV5-1; abundance: -; CDR3aa: CASSLETASGNTIYF; CDR3nt: TGCGCCAGCAGCTTGGAAACAGCCTCTGGAAACACCATATATTTT
d_gene: TRBD1; j_gene: TRBJ1-4; v_gene: TRBV14; abundance: -; CDR3aa: CASSQRLGQANEKLFF; CDR3nt: TGTGCCAGCAGCCAAAGGTTAGGACAGGCCAATGAAAAACTGTTTTTT
d_gene: TRBD1; j_gene: TRBJ2-5; v_gene: TRBV4-3; abundance: -; CDR3aa: CASSQDPDRGETQYF; CDR3nt: TGCGCCAGCAGCCAAGATCCCGACAGGGGAGAGACCCAGTACTTC
d_gene: TRBD2; j_gene: TRBJ2-1; v_gene: TRBV5-1; abundance: -; CDR3aa: CASRDYFNDEQFF; CDR3nt: TGCGCCAGCCGGGACTACTTCAATGATGAGCAGTTCTTC
d_gene: -; j_gene: TRBJ1-1; v_gene: TRBV27; abundance: few; CDR3aa: CASSALGSTEAFF; CDR3nt: TGTGCCAGCAGTGCACTGGGGAGCACTGAAGCTTTCTTT
d_gene: TRBD2; j_gene: TRBJ2-1; v_gene: TRBV28; abundance: once; CDR3aa: CASSLGGRAGNEQFF; CDR3nt: TGTGCCAGCAGTTTAGGAGGGAGGGCCGGGAATGAGCAGTTCTTC
d_gene: -; j_gene: TRBJ2-2; v_gene: TRBV6-4; abundance: -; CDR3aa: CASSLQANTGELFF; CDR3nt: TGTGCCAGCAGTTTACAGGCGAACACCGGGGAGCTGTTTTTT
d_gene: TRBD2; j_gene: TRBJ2-3; v_gene: TRBV30; abundance: few; CDR3aa: CAWSPRENTDTQYF; CDR3nt: TGTGCCTGGAGTCCGCGGGAGAACACAGATACGCAGTATTTT
d_gene: -; j_gene: TRBJ2-1; v_gene: TRBV7-3; abundance: -; CDR3aa: CASSLRREGNEQFF; CDR3nt: TGTGCCAGCAGCTTAAGGCGGGAAGGTAATGAGCAGTTCTTC
d_gene: TRBD2; j_gene: TRBJ2-3; v_gene: TRBV6-5; abundance: once; CDR3aa: CASSYSPAGGPNTQYF; CDR3nt: TGTGCCAGCAGTTACTCTCCAGCGGGAGGGCCGAATACGCAGTATTTT
d_gene: -; j_gene: TRBJ2-1; v_gene: TRBV28; abundance: -; CDR3aa: CASTPSEGPSNNEQFF; CDR3nt: TGTGCCAGCACTCCGAGCGAAGGGCCCTCCAACAATGAGCAGTTCTTC
d_gene: -; j_gene: TRBJ2-1; v_gene: TRBV7-9; abundance: -; CDR3aa: CASSSGEVYNEQFF; CDR3nt: TGTGCCAGCAGCTCCGGAGAGGTCTACAATGAGCAGTTCTTC
d_gene: -; j_gene: TRBJ1-5; v_gene: TRBV29-1; abundance: few; CDR3aa: CSVGQPQHF; CDR3nt: TGCAGCGTTGGACAGCCCCAGCATTTT
d_gene: TRBD1; j_gene: TRBJ2-3; v_gene: TRBV9; abundance: -; CDR3aa: CASSVVLFPGQGTDTQYF; CDR3nt: TGTGCCAGCAGCGTAGTACTATTTCCGGGACAGGGAACAGATACGCAGTATTTT
d_gene: -; j_gene: TRBJ1-1; v_gene: TRBV4-3; abundance: -; CDR3aa: CASSQDKVNTEAFF; CDR3nt: TGCGCCAGCAGCCAAGATAAGGTGAACACTGAAGCTTTCTTT
d_gene: TRBD1; j_gene: TRBJ1-2; v_gene: TRBV19; abundance: -; CDR3aa: CASSRPDRGGYTF; CDR3nt: TGTGCCAGTAGTAGACCTGACAGGGGAGGCTACACCTTC
d_gene: TRBD1; j_gene: TRBJ1-2; v_gene: TRBV25-1; abundance: -; CDR3aa: CASERTGDGYTF; CDR3nt: TGTGCCAGCGAGAGGACAGGGGATGGCTACACCTTC